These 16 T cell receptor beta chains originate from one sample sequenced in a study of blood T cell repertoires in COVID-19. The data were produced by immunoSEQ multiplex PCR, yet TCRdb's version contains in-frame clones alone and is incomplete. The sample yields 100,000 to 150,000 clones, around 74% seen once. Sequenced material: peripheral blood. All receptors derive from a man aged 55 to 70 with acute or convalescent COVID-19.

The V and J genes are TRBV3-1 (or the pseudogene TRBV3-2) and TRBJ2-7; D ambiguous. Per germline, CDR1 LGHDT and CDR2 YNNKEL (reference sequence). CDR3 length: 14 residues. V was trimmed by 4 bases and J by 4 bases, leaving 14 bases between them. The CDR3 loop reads CASSPNSQVYEQYF. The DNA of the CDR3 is TGTGCCAGCAGCCCCAATAGTCAGGTTTACGAGCAGTACTTC.

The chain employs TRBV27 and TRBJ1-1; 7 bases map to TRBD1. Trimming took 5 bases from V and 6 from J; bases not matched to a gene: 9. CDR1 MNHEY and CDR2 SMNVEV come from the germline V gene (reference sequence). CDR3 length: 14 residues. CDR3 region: CASSLIRDSPEAFF. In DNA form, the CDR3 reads TGTGCCAGCAGTCTCATCCGGGACAGCCCTGAAGCTTTCTTT.

The CDR3 reads CAWSLAGGFYGYTF. The CDR3 nucleotides read TGTGCCTGGAGTTTAGCAGGGGGTTTCTATGGCTACACCTTC. The J gene is TRBJ1-2, the V gene TRBV30; 7 bases agree with TRBD1. J was trimmed by 4 bases and V by 2 bases; bases with no gene match: 7. CDR3 length: 14 amino acids. Germline V gene lookup returns CDR1 GTSNPN and CDR2 SVGIG (reference sequence).

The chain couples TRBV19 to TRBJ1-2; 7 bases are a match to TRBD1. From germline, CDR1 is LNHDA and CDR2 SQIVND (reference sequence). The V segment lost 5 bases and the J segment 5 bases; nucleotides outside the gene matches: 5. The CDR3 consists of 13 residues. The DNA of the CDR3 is TGTGCCAGTAGTGACAGGGTCTTTTATGGCTACACCTTC. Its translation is CASSDRVFYGYTF.

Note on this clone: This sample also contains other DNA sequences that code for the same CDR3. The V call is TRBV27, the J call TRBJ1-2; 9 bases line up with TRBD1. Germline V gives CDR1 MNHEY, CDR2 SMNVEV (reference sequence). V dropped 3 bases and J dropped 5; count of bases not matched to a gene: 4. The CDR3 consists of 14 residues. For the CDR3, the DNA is TGTGCCAGCAGTTTGGGGACAGGGAATTATGGCTACACCTTC. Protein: CASSLGTGNYGYTF.

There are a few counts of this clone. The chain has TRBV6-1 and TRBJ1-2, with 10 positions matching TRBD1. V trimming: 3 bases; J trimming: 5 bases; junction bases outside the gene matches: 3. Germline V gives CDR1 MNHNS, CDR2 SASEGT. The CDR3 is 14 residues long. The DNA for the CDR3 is TGTGCCAGCAGTGAGCGGACAGGGGGATATGGCTACACCTTC. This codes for CASSERTGGYGYTF.

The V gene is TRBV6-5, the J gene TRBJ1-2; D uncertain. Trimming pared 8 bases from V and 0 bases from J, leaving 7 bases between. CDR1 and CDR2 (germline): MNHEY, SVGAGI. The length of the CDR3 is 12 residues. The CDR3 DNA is TGTGCCAGCGCCCGAGCTAACTATGGCTACACCTTC. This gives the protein CASARANYGYTF.

Here the CDR3 reads CASSPLAGGTDTQYF. The CDR3 nucleotides read TGTGCCAGCAGCCCCCTAGCGGGAGGCACAGATACGCAGTATTTT. The chain uses TRBV7-9 and TRBJ2-3; 10 bases are shared with TRBD2. The CDR3 is made up of 15 amino acids. The J segment lost 1 base and the V segment lost 5 bases, leaving 3 bases of the junction unmatched. Germline V gene sequence: CDR1 SEHNR, CDR2 FQNEAQ (reference sequence). Filled out from reference TRBV7-9 and TRBJ2-3, the complete variable domain reads DTGVSQNPRHKITKRGQNVTFRCDPISEHNRLYWYRQTLGQGPEFLTYFQNEAQLEKSRLLSDRFSAERPKGSFSTLEIQRTEQGDSAMYLCASSPLAGGTDTQYFGPGTRLTVL.

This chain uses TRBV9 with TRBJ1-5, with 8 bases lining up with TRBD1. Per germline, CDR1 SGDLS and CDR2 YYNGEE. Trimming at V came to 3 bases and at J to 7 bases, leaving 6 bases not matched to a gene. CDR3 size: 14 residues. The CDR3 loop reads CASSAGQGEQPQHF. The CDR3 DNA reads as TGTGCCAGCAGCGCAGGACAGGGTGAGCAGCCCCAGCATTTT.

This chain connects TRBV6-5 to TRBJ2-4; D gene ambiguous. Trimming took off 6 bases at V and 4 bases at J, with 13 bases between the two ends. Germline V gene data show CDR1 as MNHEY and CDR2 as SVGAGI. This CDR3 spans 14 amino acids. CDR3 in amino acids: CASSPRFSKNIQYF. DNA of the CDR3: TGTGCCAGCAGCCCCAGGTTCTCGAAAAACATTCAGTACTTC.

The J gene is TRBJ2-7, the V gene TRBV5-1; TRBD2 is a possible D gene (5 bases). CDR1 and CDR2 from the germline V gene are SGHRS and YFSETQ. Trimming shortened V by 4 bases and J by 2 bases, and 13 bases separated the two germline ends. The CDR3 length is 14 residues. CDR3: CASSTGVTAYEQYF. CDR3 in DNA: TGCGCCAGCAGCACCGGGGTGACCGCCTACGAGCAGTACTTC.

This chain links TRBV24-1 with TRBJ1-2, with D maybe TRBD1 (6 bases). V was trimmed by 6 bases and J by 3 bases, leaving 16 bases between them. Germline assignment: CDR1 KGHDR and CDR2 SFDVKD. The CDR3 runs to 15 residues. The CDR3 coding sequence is TGTGCCACCAGTAGGTCGAGAGGGGGTGACTATGGCTACACCTTC. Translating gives CATSRSRGGDYGYTF.

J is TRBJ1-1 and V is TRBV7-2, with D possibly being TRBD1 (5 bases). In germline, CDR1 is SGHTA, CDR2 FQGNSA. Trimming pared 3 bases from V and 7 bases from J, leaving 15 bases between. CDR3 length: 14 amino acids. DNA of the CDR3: TGTGCCAGCAGCTTTTCGGGGGGATACGGTGAAGCTTTCTTT. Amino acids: CASSFSGGYGEAFF.

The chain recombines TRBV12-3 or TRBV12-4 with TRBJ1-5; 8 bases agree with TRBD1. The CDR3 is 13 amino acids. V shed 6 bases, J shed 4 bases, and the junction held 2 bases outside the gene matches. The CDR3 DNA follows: TGTGCCAGCAGACAGGGGGAAAATCAGCCCCAGCATTTT. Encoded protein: CASRQGENQPQHF.

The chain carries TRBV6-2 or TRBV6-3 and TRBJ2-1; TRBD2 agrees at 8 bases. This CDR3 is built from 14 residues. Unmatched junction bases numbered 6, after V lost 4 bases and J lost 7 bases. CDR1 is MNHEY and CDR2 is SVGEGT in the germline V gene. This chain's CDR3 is CASSLGLEINEQFF. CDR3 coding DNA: TGTGCCAGCAGTTTGGGACTAGAAATTAATGAGCAGTTCTTC.

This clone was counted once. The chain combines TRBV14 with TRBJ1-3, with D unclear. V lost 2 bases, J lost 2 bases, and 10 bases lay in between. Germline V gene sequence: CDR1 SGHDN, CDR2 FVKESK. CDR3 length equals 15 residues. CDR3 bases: TGTGCCAGCAGCCAACCGGGGATTGCTGGAAACACCATATATTTT. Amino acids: CASSQPGIAGNTIYF.